Below, 32 T cell receptor beta chains from the same sample are listed, as sequenced in a study of TIL therapy for anti-PD-1-resistant metastatic lung cancer. The immunoSEQ assay was v3. Repertoires were generated with immunoSEQ multiplex PCR, while TCRdb's copy carries only in-frame clones and drops some. Of under 55,000 clones detected, 79% appear once; the ten largest clones hold about 4.8%. Time point: pre-treatment sample, taken before nivolumab and TIL therapy. The source was blood, collected at baseline. The receptors here all came from a woman aged 30 to 85 with non-small cell lung cancer.

The gene calls are TRBV5-6 and TRBJ2-1; D is possibly TRBD1 (6 bases). The CDR3 contains 11 residues. Trimming removed 4 bases from V and 9 bases from J, with 8 bases in between. The germline V gene encodes CDR1 SGHDT and CDR2 YYEEEE. As DNA, the CDR3 is TGTGCCAGCAGCGTGACAGGTGAGCAGTTCTTC. It codes for CASSVTGEQFF.

J is TRBJ2-6 and V is TRBV6-6; D is uncertain. The CDR3 length is 15 residues. Germline CDR1 MNHNY, CDR2 SVGAGI (reference sequence). Trimming took 2 bases from V and 1 from J, leaving 6 bases between them. CDR3 sequence: CASSYVRSGANVLTF. CDR3 in DNA: TGTGCCAGCAGTTACGTGAGGTCTGGGGCCAACGTCCTGACTTTC.

The J gene is TRBJ2-2, the V gene TRBV28; D is possibly TRBD1 (5 bases). Trimming removed 3 bases at V and 3 bases at J, with 11 bases between. Germline values: CDR1 MDHEN, CDR2 SYDVKM. The CDR3 is 15 residues long. The CDR3 DNA reads as TGTGCCAGCAGTTTTGGCAGGGTTGACACCGGGGAGCTGTTTTTT. This sequence encodes CASSFGRVDTGELFF.

Only a few counts were recorded for this clone. The chain employs TRBV28 and TRBJ2-7; D is undetermined. The germline CDR1 and CDR2 sequences are MDHEN and SYDVKM. This CDR3 has 13 residues. Trimming removed 6 bases at V and 2 bases at J, with 11 bases between. The CDR3 region is CASSEMETYEQYF. The CDR3, as DNA: TGTGCCAGCAGCGAGATGGAAACCTACGAGCAGTACTTC.

This chain joins TRBV5-1 and TRBJ2-3; D not certain. The CDR3 contains 15 residues. Trimming stripped 0 bases from V and 0 bases from J, with 8 bases between. Germline CDR1 is SGHRS and CDR2 is YFSETQ. CDR3 loop: CASSLGSPSTDTQYF. CDR3 nucleotide sequence: TGCGCCAGCAGCTTGGGTAGCCCGAGCACAGATACGCAGTATTTT.

This chain joins TRBV5-1 and TRBJ2-7; D is undetermined. Germline loops: CDR1 SGHRS, CDR2 YFSETQ. The CDR3 has 12 residues. V was clipped by 5 bases and J by 1 base, with 7 bases between them. The CDR3 spells CASSFSSYEQYF. In DNA form, the CDR3 reads TGCGCCAGCAGTTTTAGTTCCTACGAGCAGTACTTC.

The genes are TRBV5-6 and TRBJ1-3, with TRBD1 as a possible D gene (6 bases). The CDR3 is made up of 18 amino acids. Trimming cost V 4 bases and J 3 bases, with 23 bases left between them. CDR1 is SGHDT, CDR2 YYEEEE, per germline. The CDR3 DNA follows: TGTGCCAGCAGCCCCAAGGCCCAACAGGGCCGTAGTGGAAACACCATATATTTT. It translates to CASSPKAQQGRSGNTIYF.

This chain uses TRBV5-1 with TRBJ2-3; either TRBD1 or TRBD2 may supply D (5 bases each). Germline values: CDR1 SGHRS, CDR2 YFSETQ. This CDR3 region has 14 residues. The ends were cut back, 3 bases at V and 6 bases at J, with 14 bases in the middle. The DNA of the CDR3 is TGCGCCAGCAGCTCCGGGACGGGTGGGGATACGCAGTATTTT. This translates into CASSSGTGGDTQYF.

This clone was detected only a few times. This rearrangement joins TRBV7-9 to TRBJ2-6, with D perhaps matching TRBD1 (6 bases). CDR3 length: 15 residues. V dropped 5 bases and J dropped 0 bases, with 8 bases sitting between them. Germline V gene sequence: CDR1 SEHNR, CDR2 FQNEAQ (reference sequence). CDR3 protein: CASSTGYSGANVLTF. The CDR3 DNA sequence: TGTGCCAGCAGCACAGGGTACTCTGGGGCCAACGTCCTGACTTTC. The full variable domain, rest sourced from reference TRBV7-9 and TRBJ2-6, is DTGVSQNPRHKITKRGQNVTFRCDPISEHNRLYWYRQTLGQGPEFLTYFQNEAQLEKSRLLSDRFSAERPKGSFSTLEIQRTEQGDSAMYLCASSTGYSGANVLTFGAGSRLTVL.

The chain employs TRBV7-2 and TRBJ2-2, with D unclear. The CDR3 is made up of 14 amino acids. Deletions cut 2 bases from V and 1 base from J, with 5 bases between. Germline V gene data show CDR1 as SGHTA and CDR2 as FQGNSA. The DNA of the CDR3 is TGTGCCAGCAGCTTATCAGTGAACACCGGGGAGCTGTTTTTT. Translated, it gives CASSLSVNTGELFF.

The chain couples TRBV10-1 to TRBJ1-1; 10 nucleotides line up with TRBD1. This CDR3 is 14 amino acids long. The germline CDR1 and CDR2 sequences are WNHNN and SYGVQD (reference sequence). After removal of 6 bases from V and 4 bases from J, the junction contained 5 bases not matched to a gene. In DNA, the CDR3 is TGCGCCAGCAGCCGCGGGACAGGGGCCACTGAAGCTTTCTTT. Its protein product is CASSRGTGATEAFF.

This chain links TRBV6-5 with TRBJ1-1; 7 bases fit TRBD1. The CDR3 is made up of 15 amino acids. Germline V CDR1 and CDR2: MNHEY, SVGAGI. V lost 2 bases, J lost 6 bases, and 9 bases stayed unmatched. CDR3 residues: CASSYRRPRGPEAFF. The CDR3, as DNA: TGTGCCAGCAGTTACCGTCGACCAAGGGGGCCTGAAGCTTTCTTT.

The genes are TRBV27 and TRBJ1-2; 9 nucleotides line up with TRBD1. The V segment lost 7 bases and the J segment 5 bases; nucleotides outside the gene matches: 8. Germline CDR1 is MNHEY and CDR2 is SMNVEV (reference sequence). This CDR3 is built from 14 residues. The CDR3 region has the DNA TGTGCCAGCAAGGGACAGGGAACGGGGTATGGCTACACCTTC. This sequence encodes CASKGQGTGYGYTF.

The rearrangement uses TRBV12-5 and TRBJ2-3; a possible D gene is TRBD2 (6 bases). The length of the CDR3 is 13 residues. Trimming shortened V by 6 bases and J by 1 base, and 8 bases separated the two germline ends. Per the germline V gene, CDR1 is LGHNT and CDR2 is FRNRAP. CDR3 residues: CASGASGTDTQYF. CDR3 bases: TGTGCTAGTGGGGCTAGCGGCACAGATACGCAGTATTTT.

CDR3 loop: CAISEVTRTSGRETQYF. The CDR3 DNA sequence: TGTGCCATCAGTGAGGTTACCCGGACTAGCGGGAGAGAGACCCAGTACTTC. The chain employs TRBV10-3 and TRBJ2-5; the match to TRBD2 covers 13 bases. The CDR3 is 17 amino acids. V gave up 2 bases and J gave up 4 bases; unmatched junction bases: 7. Per the germline V gene, CDR1 is ENHRY and CDR2 is SYGVKD.

The rearrangement joins TRBV7-9 to TRBJ2-1, with 9 bases lining up with TRBD2. V dropped 4 bases and J dropped 6; count of bases not matched to a gene: 7. The length of the CDR3 is 15 residues. The V gene's germline CDR1 is SEHNR and CDR2 FQNEAQ (reference sequence). The CDR3 nucleotides are TGTGCCAGCAGCTCCCCGGGACTAGCAGGCAATGAGCAGTTCTTC. Residues: CASSSPGLAGNEQFF.

In nucleotides, the CDR3 is TGTGCCAGTAGTGGTCAGAGCTGGACAGGGGAGACCCAGTACTTC. This translates into CASSGQSWTGETQYF. This rearrangement joins TRBV19 to TRBJ2-5, with 8 positions matching TRBD1. CDR1 LNHDA and CDR2 SQIVND come from the germline V gene (reference sequence). V shed 5 bases, J shed 5 bases, and the junction held 10 bases outside the gene matches. CDR3 length equals 15 residues.

V and J are TRBV18 and TRBJ2-1; D unclear. This CDR3 contains 12 residues. CDR1 and CDR2 from the germline V gene are KGHSH and LQKENI. The V and J ends lost 3 bases and 6 bases respectively, with 6 bases between them. CDR3 protein: CASSPSGNEQFF. The CDR3 DNA reads as TGTGCCAGCTCACCCTCGGGCAATGAGCAGTTCTTC.

The V and J genes are TRBV11-2 and TRBJ2-2; D is uncertain. V was trimmed by 2 bases and J by 7 bases, leaving 14 bases between them. Germline values: CDR1 SGHAT, CDR2 FQNNGV. The CDR3 is 15 residues long. As DNA, the CDR3 is TGTGCCAGCAGCTTATTAGTTGGAGAAGTCGGGGAGCTGTTTTTT. It codes for CASSLLVGEVGELFF.

This rearrangement joins TRBV5-1 to TRBJ1-1; 7 bases are shared with TRBD1. V was pared by 4 bases and J by 0 bases, with 6 bases of the junction left unmatched. The germline V gene has CDR1 SGHRS and CDR2 YFSETQ. This CDR3 comprises 15 residues. The CDR3 region has the DNA TGCGCCAGCAGCCGGGGGACAGTCGTGAACACTGAAGCTTTCTTT. It is translated as CASSRGTVVNTEAFF.

The chain couples TRBV7-8 to TRBJ2-7, with TRBD2 matching over 16 bases. The CDR3 sequence is 15 residues long. Unmatched junction bases numbered 7, after V lost 5 bases and J lost 9 bases. Germline CDR1 is SGHVS and CDR2 is FQNEAQ. CDR3 nucleotides: TGTGCCAGCAGCATAGGGACTAGCGGGAGGGTCGGGCAGTACTTC. This gives the protein CASSIGTSGRVGQYF. The variable domain in full, completed from reference TRBV7-8 and TRBJ2-7, reads GAGVSQSPRYKVAKRGQDVALRCDPISGHVSLFWYQQALGQGPEFLTYFQNEAQLDKSGLPSDRFFAERPEGSVSTLKIQRTQQEDSAVYLCASSIGTSGRVGQYFGPGTRLTVT.

The chain recombines TRBV5-1 with TRBJ2-1, with 9 bases fitting TRBD1. The CDR3 totals 17 residues. The germline V gene has CDR1 SGHRS and CDR2 YFSETQ. After removal of 4 bases from V and 6 bases from J, the junction contained 14 bases not matched to a gene. DNA for the CDR3: TGCGCCAGCAGCCCATCCCCAAACAGGGGGCCGGGCAATGAGCAGTTCTTC. Its translation: CASSPSPNRGPGNEQFF.

This clone came up once. V usage is TRBV11-2 and J usage is TRBJ2-6; D remains ambiguous. Per the germline V gene, CDR1 is SGHAT and CDR2 is FQNNGV. Trimming left V 1 base short and J 4 bases short, with 5 bases between. This CDR3 has 14 amino acids. CDR3 DNA: TGTGCCAGCAGCTTAGTGGAAGGGGCCAACGTCCTGACTTTC. Encoded protein: CASSLVEGANVLTF. Using reference TRBV11-2 and TRBJ2-6 for the parts outside the CDR3, the full variable domain is EAGVAQSPRYKIIEKRQSVAFWCNPISGHATLYWYQQILGQGPKLLIQFQNNGVVDDSQLPKDRFSAERLKGVDSTLKIQPAKLEDSAVYLCASSLVEGANVLTFGAGSRLTVL.

The chain employs TRBV5-1 and TRBJ2-2; D remains ambiguous. Trimming shortened V by 2 bases and J by 0 bases, and 8 bases separated the two germline ends. The V gene's germline CDR1 is SGHRS and CDR2 YFSETQ. This CDR3 comprises 15 residues. In DNA form, the CDR3 reads TGCGCCAGCAGCTTCGGAATAGCGAACACCGGGGAGCTGTTTTTT. It translates to CASSFGIANTGELFF.

This clone is a singleton in its sample. The chain combines TRBV5-1 with TRBJ1-2; 8 bases agree with TRBD1. J gave up 2 bases and V 1 base, and 16 bases lay outside the gene matches. The CDR3 spans 19 residues. CDR1 and CDR2 from the germline V gene are SGHRS and YFSETQ. CDR3 nucleotide sequence: TGCGCCAGCAGCTTGACAGAATGGACAGGGCATCAGATGAACTATGGCTACACCTTC. Its translation: CASSLTEWTGHQMNYGYTF.

V and J are TRBV7-9 and TRBJ2-1; TRBD1 matches 8 bases. Germline CDR1 is SEHNR and CDR2 is FQNEAQ (reference sequence). This CDR3 contains 18 residues. The V segment lost 5 bases and the J segment 2 bases; nucleotides outside the gene matches: 14. CDR3 in amino acids: CASSTNNPRTGPYNEQFF. The DNA of the CDR3 is TGTGCCAGCAGCACGAACAATCCGAGGACAGGGCCCTACAATGAGCAGTTCTTC.

This chain joins TRBV5-3 and TRBJ1-2; 11 bases agree with TRBD1. TRBV5-3 is designated an ORF whose function remains uncertain. The V segment lost 3 bases and the J segment 1 base; nucleotides outside the gene matches: 8. The CDR3 spans 17 residues. CDR3 DNA: TGTGCCAGAAGCTGGACAGGGGGCCCTACGTTTAACTATGGCTACACCTTC. Encoded protein: CARSWTGGPTFNYGYTF.

The CDR3 here is CASSPRWSGANVLTF. Here the CDR3 DNA reads TGTGCCAGCTCACCGAGGTGGAGTGGGGCCAACGTCCTGACTTTC. The J gene is TRBJ2-6, the V gene TRBV18; D call uncertain. This CDR3 comprises 15 residues. V was clipped by 3 bases and J by 3 bases, with 9 bases between them. CDR1 is KGHSH and CDR2 is LQKENI in the germline V gene.

This chain uses TRBV14 with TRBJ2-5; D ambiguous. Germline V gene lookup returns CDR1 SGHDN and CDR2 FVKESK. The CDR3 sequence is 12 residues long. Trimming removed 2 bases from V and 5 bases from J, with 6 bases in between. CDR3 nucleotide sequence: TGTGCCAGCAGCCAATATCCGGAGACCCAGTACTTC. Its protein product is CASSQYPETQYF.

The chain has TRBV5-1 and TRBJ2-1, with 11 bases fitting TRBD2. CDR1 SGHRS and CDR2 YFSETQ come from the germline V gene. The CDR3 is 15 amino acids. The J segment lost 10 bases and the V segment lost 3 bases, leaving 9 bases of the junction unmatched. CDR3 bases: TGCGCCAGCAGCTCCGCCGGGACTAGCGGTGCGGAGCAGTTCTTC. This gives the protein CASSSAGTSGAEQFF.

The CDR3 DNA sequence: TGCGCCAGCAGCTCCGGGGGCACTGAAGCTTTCTTT. This codes for CASSSGGTEAFF. The J gene is TRBJ1-1, the V gene TRBV10-1; D might be TRBD1 (5 bases). The CDR3 sequence is 12 residues long. Germline V CDR1 and CDR2: WNHNN, SYGVQD (reference sequence). V was trimmed by 6 bases and J by 4 bases, leaving 9 bases between them.

This chain uses TRBV18 with TRBJ1-1; D is possibly TRBD1 (5 bases). From germline, CDR1 is KGHSH and CDR2 LQKENI. The CDR3 loop spans 15 amino acids. V shed 1 base and J shed 3 bases, with 12 bases lying between them. CDR3 sequence reads: CASSPLRVTDTEAFF. CDR3 bases: TGTGCCAGCTCACCACTCAGGGTGACGGACACTGAAGCTTTCTTT.